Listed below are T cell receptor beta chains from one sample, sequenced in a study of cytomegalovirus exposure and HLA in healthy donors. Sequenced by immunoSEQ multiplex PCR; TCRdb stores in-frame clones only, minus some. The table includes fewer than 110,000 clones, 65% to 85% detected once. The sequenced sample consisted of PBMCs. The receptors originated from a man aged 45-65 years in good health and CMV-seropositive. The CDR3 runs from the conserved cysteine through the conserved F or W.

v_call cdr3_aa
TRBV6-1 CASRPGSYEQYF
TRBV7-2 CASSPDTIHEQYF
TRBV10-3 CAISREEYNEQFF
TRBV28 CASSLTGELGYGYTF
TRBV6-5 CASSYGGVSYNEQFF
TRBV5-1 CASSDHRGANEKLFF
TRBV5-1 CASSLAAGTGELFF
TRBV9 CASSPRGGSYEQYF
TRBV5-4 CASRSGTLDSYGYTF
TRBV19 CASRQGDQPQHF
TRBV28 CASSLLGTNQETQYF
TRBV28 CASSLRREGGYTF
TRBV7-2 CASSGAGGWETQYF
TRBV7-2 CATGGPSSGNTIYF
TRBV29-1 CSVVNSGSTGEQYF
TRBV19 CASRTGTSGQETQYF
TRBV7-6 CASSLGGRGNEQFF
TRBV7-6 CASSLLALSYNEQFF
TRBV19 CASSIIRQESNQPQHF
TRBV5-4 CASSFTKPSTDTQYF
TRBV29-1 CSVEGGSDEQFF
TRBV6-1 CASSVEQGTPYEQYF
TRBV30 CAWRLAGITEQFF
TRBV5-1 CASSLVPGGEDEQFF
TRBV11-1 CASIRQGANTEAFF
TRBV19 CASSRERYNEQFF
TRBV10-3 CAISESAGGTYEQYF
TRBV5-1 CASSLNPGNQETQYF
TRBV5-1 CASSLAQRERGNEQFF
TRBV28 CASSSPLGGGTSYEQYF
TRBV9 CASSVEGQGRDEQYF
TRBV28 CASRPLRGLSSGANVLTF
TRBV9 CASTPQVGTGASGANVLTF
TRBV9 CASSGRLAHSDEQFF
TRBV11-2 CASSLTRRPSGSPYNEQFF
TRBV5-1 CASRQSGLDPADTQYF
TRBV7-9 CSSSSDSNTEAFF
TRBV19 CASARGHEQYF
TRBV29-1 CSVASARASASYNEQFF
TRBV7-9 CASSLPGTGYQETQYF
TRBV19 CASAYNRVSTEAFF
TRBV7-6 CASSFRLAGASTDTQYF
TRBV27 CASSLDSGGGTGELFF
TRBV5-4 CASSLSEGRVQYF
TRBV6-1 CASSSSSGRLETQYF
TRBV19 CASSWGTGGTGELFF
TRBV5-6 CASRRDSYEQYF
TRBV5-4 CASTPLASGITSTDTQYF
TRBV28 CASRSGGTVYGYTF
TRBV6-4 CASSYSQGPYEQYF
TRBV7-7 CASSLGTGDTGELFF
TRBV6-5 CASSYNGLAATYEQYF
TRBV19 CASSIGGGDRDEQFF
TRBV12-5 CASGLDLRAEQYF
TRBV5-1 CASSSQTSSYGELFF
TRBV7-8 CASRRTGGGGNTIYF
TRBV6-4 CASSERTGEGDTQYF
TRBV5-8 CASSFRAGQETQYF
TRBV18 CASSSYRGEGGYTF